The subject of this entry is one TCR beta chain. Its antigen remains unknown. 60 Vbeta and 13 Jbeta primers were used in PCR. Sequencing was performed with immunoSEQ multiplex PCR; in TCRdb, only in-frame clones are kept and a portion is missing. The sample consists of 150,000 to 200,000 clones, 80% of them appearing once. This sample was taken from a study of cytomegalovirus exposure and HLA in healthy donors. Study results and limitations: Previously analyzed data showed that most TCR beta V segments were productive at a frequency of about 90% or about 30%. In vitro testing confirmed a few CMV-associated chains as specific for CMV antigens.

The CDR3 is 16 amino acids. With 4 bases clipped from V and 5 bases from J, the junction kept 9 bases outside the gene matches. From germline, CDR1 is MDHEN and CDR2 SYDVKM. The sample was PBMCs. This TCR was recovered from a woman between 40 and 50 years old in good health and CMV-seronegative. The rearrangement joins TRBV28 to TRBJ2-3, with 10 bases identical to TRBD2. DNA of the CDR3: TGTGCCAGCAGTTCCTCTAGCGGGGGAGGTGTAGATACGCAGTATTTT. Amino acids: CASSSSSGGGVDTQYF.